The 19 T cell receptor beta chains presented below share a single source sample, sequenced in a study of cytomegalovirus exposure and HLA in healthy donors. Here immunoSEQ multiplex PCR was the method, and the copy in TCRdb shows in-frame clones only, minus some. The sample lists around 130,000 clones, just under 90% seen once, with 3% to 4% in the top ten. The material sequenced was PBMCs. The receptors were sampled from a man aged 30 to 45 in good health and CMV-seronegative.

This chain joins TRBV13 and TRBJ1-6, with D perhaps TRBD1 (5 bases). The CDR3 is 15 amino acids. From germline, CDR1 is PRHDT and CDR2 FYEKMQ (reference sequence). Trimming removed 0 bases at V and 8 bases at J, with 11 bases between. The CDR3 here is CASSLGGQGDSPLHF. The DNA for the CDR3 is TGTGCCAGCAGCTTAGGTGGGCAGGGCGATTCACCCCTCCACTTT.

The chain combines TRBV5-1 with TRBJ1-4; D remains ambiguous. The CDR3 spans 14 residues. The germline CDR1 and CDR2 sequences are SGHRS and YFSETQ. V lost 1 base and J 3 bases, leaving 7 bases between the germline ends. The CDR3, as DNA: TGCGCCAGCAGCTTGACAGTAGCTAATGAAAAACTGTTTTTT. Translation: CASSLTVANEKLFF.

This chain connects TRBV7-9 to TRBJ1-4; 7 bases map to TRBD1. The ends lost 0 bases at V and 4 bases at J; junction bases unmatched: 8. The CDR3 runs to 17 residues. Germline V gene data show CDR1 as SEHNR and CDR2 as FQNEAQ (reference sequence). The CDR3 DNA sequence: TGTGCCAGCAGCTTAGCACAGACAGGGTTGGTTAATGAAAAACTGTTTTTT. Amino acids: CASSLAQTGLVNEKLFF.

Turning to this clone: Other DNA sequences from this sample encode an identical CDR3 as well. CDR3 coding DNA: TGTGCCAGTAGTATTGGCGGGGGCCCATCCTACGAGCAGTACTTC. Translated: CASSIGGGPSYEQYF. The chain employs TRBV19 and TRBJ2-7, with D possibly being TRBD2 (7 bases). V was pared by 3 bases and J by 1 base, with 13 bases between. CDR3 length: 15 amino acids. Germline CDR1 reads LNHDA; CDR2 reads SQIVND (reference sequence).

The V call is TRBV27, the J call TRBJ1-1, with D possibly matching TRBD1 (5 bases). The length of the CDR3 is 15 residues. Per germline, CDR1 MNHEY and CDR2 SMNVEV (reference sequence). Trimming took 2 bases from V and 6 from J, leaving 16 bases between them. This chain's CDR3 is CASSLRGGEKAEAFF. Here the CDR3 DNA reads TGTGCCAGCAGTTTACGGGGGGGGGAAAAAGCTGAAGCTTTCTTT.

V and J are TRBV14 and TRBJ1-2, with TRBD1 matching 7 bases. Germline CDR1 SGHDN, CDR2 FVKESK. The CDR3 totals 15 residues. With V trimmed by 1 base and J by 3 bases, 5 bases remained unmatched. The CDR3 nucleotides read TGTGCCAGCAGCCAAGTACAGGGGTCCGACTATGGCTACACCTTC. Translation: CASSQVQGSDYGYTF. Full variable domain (rest looked up from reference TRBV14 and TRBJ1-2): EAGVTQFPSHSVIEKGQTVTLRCDPISGHDNLYWYRRVMGKEIKFLLHFVKESKQDESGMPNNRFLAERTGGTYSTLKVQPAELEDSGVYFCASSQVQGSDYGYTFGSGTRLTVV.

The chain recombines TRBV7-9 with TRBJ1-5, with D tentatively TRBD1 (5 bases). The germline CDR1 and CDR2 sequences are SEHNR and FQNEAQ (reference sequence). V was cut by 5 bases and J by 6 bases, with 17 bases left in between. The CDR3 loop spans 15 amino acids. In DNA form, the CDR3 reads TGTGCCAGCAGCCTAGGGGTCGGGGAGATTCAGCCCCAGCATTTT. It translates to CASSLGVGEIQPQHF.

The CDR3 loop reads CASSEYGDEQFF. The CDR3 nucleotides are TGTGCCAGCAGTGAATACGGGGATGAGCAGTTCTTC. V gene TRBV25-1 combines with J gene TRBJ2-1; D is perhaps TRBD2 (5 bases). The CDR3 is made up of 12 amino acids. Trimming took off 0 bases at V and 8 bases at J, with 5 bases between the two ends. Germline CDR1 MGHDK, CDR2 SYGVNS.

The chain recombines TRBV6-5 with TRBJ1-5, with D possibly TRBD1 on 5 matching bases. Germline-derived CDR1 and CDR2 are MNHEY and SVGAGI. The CDR3 spans 13 residues. Between the trimmed V and J ends, which lost 10 bases and 5 bases, there was a span of 15 bases. In nucleotides, the CDR3 is TGTGCCACCCGGGGGAGGATCGATCAGCCCCAGCATTTT. This translates into CATRGRIDQPQHF.

V usage is TRBV7-9 and J usage is TRBJ1-5; 8 nucleotides line up with TRBD1. The CDR3 extends over 15 amino acids. CDR1 is SEHNR and CDR2 is FQNEAQ in the germline V gene (reference sequence). J gave up 4 bases and V 5 bases, and 7 bases lay outside the gene matches. CDR3 amino acids: CASSPIQGANQPQHF. CDR3 nucleotides: TGTGCCAGCAGCCCAATCCAGGGGGCTAATCAGCCCCAGCATTTT.

This clone was recorded only once. The rearrangement links TRBV6-1 to TRBJ1-1; D is uncertain. V was clipped by 2 bases and J by 2 bases, with 12 bases between them. CDR3 length equals 15 residues. Germline CDR1 and CDR2: MNHNS and SASEGT. CDR3 in amino acids: CASSEKVRLNTEAFF. The CDR3 DNA is TGTGCCAGCAGTGAAAAGGTCAGACTAAACACTGAAGCTTTCTTT.

The chain carries TRBV5-4 and TRBJ1-6, with TRBD1 as a possible D gene (6 bases). The CDR3 extends over 14 amino acids. V was shortened by 4 bases and J by 5 bases, with 10 bases between the two germline ends. In germline, CDR1 is SGHNT, CDR2 YYREEE (reference sequence). CDR3 sequence reads: CASSGQLNNSPLHF. The CDR3 DNA reads as TGTGCCAGCAGCGGACAGCTGAATAATTCACCCCTCCACTTT.

This rearrangement joins TRBV16 to TRBJ1-1; a possible D gene is TRBD1 (5 bases). Germline V CDR1 and CDR2: KGHSY, FQNENV. The CDR3 is 15 amino acids. V lost 2 bases, J lost 3 bases, and 13 bases lay in between. The CDR3 DNA sequence: TGTGCCAGCAGCCAAATACCGACGGGGGACACTGAAGCTTTCTTT. Protein: CASSQIPTGDTEAFF.

The genes are TRBV6-5 and TRBJ1-5; TRBD1 is a possible D gene (6 bases). The ends were cut back, 5 bases at V and 2 bases at J, with 13 bases in the middle. Germline values: CDR1 MNHEY, CDR2 SVGAGI. The CDR3 sequence is 15 residues long. This CDR3 is CASSGPGAGNQPQHF. The CDR3 DNA sequence: TGTGCCAGCAGTGGCCCAGGGGCGGGCAATCAGCCCCAGCATTTT.

The chain recombines TRBV6-5 with TRBJ2-2; the match to TRBD1 covers 10 bases. The CDR3 is 15 residues long. J gave up 3 bases and V 5 bases, and 3 bases lay outside the gene matches. From germline, CDR1 is MNHEY and CDR2 SVGAGI. CDR3 DNA: TGTGCCAGCAGTCTCGGGACAGGGGACACCGGGGAGCTGTTTTTT. This gives the protein CASSLGTGDTGELFF.

The chain employs TRBV7-9 and TRBJ2-7; TRBD1 aligns across 7 bases. The junction had 6 bases not matched to a gene; V was cut back by 2 bases and J by 2 bases. This CDR3 contains 15 residues. Germline CDR1 is SEHNR and CDR2 is FQNEAQ (reference sequence). In DNA, the CDR3 is TGTGCCAGCAGCTTACATGGGACAGCTACCTACGAGCAGTACTTC. Residues: CASSLHGTATYEQYF.

The rearrangement joins TRBV5-6 to TRBJ1-2; D perhaps matches TRBD1 (5 bases). Trimming took off 2 bases at V and 2 bases at J, with 10 bases between the two ends. The V gene's germline CDR1 is SGHDT and CDR2 YYEEEE. This CDR3 contains 14 residues. CDR3 protein: CASSLQEGNYGYTF. Written as DNA, the CDR3 is TGTGCCAGCAGCTTACAGGAGGGGAACTATGGCTACACCTTC.

The chain uses TRBV6-4 and TRBJ2-7; D gene uncertain. Trimming stripped 7 bases from V and 6 bases from J, with 19 bases between. Looked up from germline, CDR1 is MRHNA and CDR2 is SNTAGT. The CDR3 is 14 amino acids. CDR3 DNA: TGTGCCAGCACCCAAGTGCACCAGTCAGGCGAGCAGTACTTC. Translating gives CASTQVHQSGEQYF.

The rearrangement joins TRBV18 to TRBJ1-1, with TRBD1 as a possible D gene (6 bases). The CDR3 sequence is 15 residues long. Germline CDR1 reads KGHSH; CDR2 reads LQKENI. V gave up 4 bases and J gave up 1 base, with 13 bases separating them. The chain's CDR3 is CASSRGEGENTEAFF. The CDR3 nucleotides are TGTGCCAGCTCACGGGGCGAGGGGGAGAACACTGAAGCTTTCTTT.